The clone carrying this T cell receptor (beta chain) was observed many times. The sample belongs to a study of T cells in Graves' hyperthyroidism and ophthalmopathy. This CDR3 has 15 amino acids. Unmatched junction bases numbered 3, after V lost 0 bases and J lost 6 bases. Template material for amplifying TCR beta CDR3 regions consisted of RNA transcripts. The primer set for the first-round RT-PCR of the TCR CDR3 was HTBI. TCRdb re-called the multiplex PCR reads with MiXCR, one entry per CDR3 protein. The sample includes about 260,000 distinct CDR3 sequences, 20% to 30% of them seen just once. The sample consisted of blood. The clonotype originates from a man in his forties with Graves' hyperthyroidism that later progressed to Graves' ophthalmopathy. This chain uses TRBV12-3 or TRBV12-4 with TRBJ2-7, with 12 bases aligning to TRBD2. CDR3 DNA: TGTGCCAGCAGTTTAGCCGGACTAGCGGGATCCGAGCAGTACTTC. Translated, it gives CASSLAGLAGSEQYF.